The T cell receptor beta chain under discussion was sequenced for a study of regulatory T cells in long-lasting Graves disease. General study results and limits: TRBV28, TRBJ1-2 and TRBJ2-5 were favored in persistent disease.

Comment on this clonotype: What it binds is unknown.

Germline V lookup: CDR1 SGHRS, CDR2 YFSETQ. CDR3 length equals 16 residues. Trimming pared 1 base from V and 3 bases from J, leaving 14 bases between. Time point described: persistent/refractory GD, antithyroid drugs over 5 years with positive TRAb. The TCR library was made from RNA extracted from PBMCs. Construction of the TCR beta libraries employed iRepertoire HTBI primers in conjunction with Arm-PCR of CDR3 regions. As processed by the authors: Looking across samples, the authors found 62 TRBV and approximately 13 TRBJ segments. TCRdb re-derived calls from the multiplex PCR reads in MiXCR, one entry per CDR3 protein. The V and J calls were determined by TCRdb, not by the authors. The sample yields a few hundred thousand distinct CDR3 sequences, roughly 23% seen once.

The clonotype comes from a woman between 40 and 55 years old with Graves disease. V usage is TRBV5-1 and J usage is TRBJ1-5; D uncertain. Source: peripheral blood mononuclear cells (PBMCs), taken when the disease was refractory, from a patient treated with antithyroid drugs. The chain's CDR3 is CASSLNGSPLNQPQHF. The CDR3 bases are TGCGCCAGCAGCTTGAACGGTTCTCCACTCAATCAGCCCCAGCATTTT. Full variable domain (missing parts from reference TRBV5-1 and TRBJ1-5): KAGVTQTPRYLIKTRGQQVTLSCSPISGHRSVSWYQQTPGQGLQFLFEYFSETQRNKGNFPGRFSGRQFSNSRSEMNVSTLELGDSALYLCASSLNGSPLNQPQHFGDGTRLSIL.